This T cell receptor (beta chain) was recorded in a study of T cell clonality in common variable immunodeficiency (dated by TCRdb to the mid-2010s). The paper's findings and limits, for the study overall: Even though DNA input was equal, the average per sample came to some 82,000 unique sequences for controls compared with roughly 30,000 for CVID samples. Healthy controls shared more TCRbeta clones with each other than CVID subjects shared among themselves (p < 0.0001). Increased TCRbeta clonality was found in CVID subjects compared with healthy controls (t-test p = 0.018), with the increase being most characteristic of about a third of subjects. Patient heterogeneity within the CVID cohort put limits on correlating repertoire features with clinical complications. CVID TCRbeta sequences reportedly showed fewer deletions and N-nucleotide insertions and lacked highly modified clones with 13 or more V deletions. It was noted by the authors that sequencing of the repertoires of T cell subpopulations would be needed to clarify the cause of the increased clonality in CVID.

Predominantly Caucasian heritage was noted among both the CVID patients and the healthy controls. Heparinized peripheral whole blood samples of 5 to 8 ml were collected from each donor. TCRbeta CDR3 repertoires were sequenced from genomic DNA of adults with common variable immune deficiency (CVID) and healthy adult controls. The control group comprised roughly 22 healthy adult volunteers, some 12 female and roughly ten male, aged about 23 to 66 years with a mean age of roughly 32. Diluted blood was density-centrifuged over Hypaque 1077 or Ficoll-Paque to isolate peripheral blood mononuclear cells. Genomic DNA was extracted from unsorted mononuclear cells by Qiagen column purification or by a centrifugation-based method. For sequencing input, CVID and control samples contributed equivalent amounts of genomic DNA. For every sample, a 60 bp segment covering the rearranged TCRbeta CDR3 region was amplified and then sequenced. The immunoSEQ assay, a bias-corrected multiplex PCR with high-throughput sequencing, was employed for TCRbeta amplification. Under the source paper's analysis protocol: Every unique nucleotide sequence counted as a clone and was annotated with V, D and J genes, copy number and frequency. Sequences were labeled productive if in frame, and non-productive if out of frame or containing stop codons. Clonality was calculated from Shannon's entropy as previously described. The predicted amino acid sequences of productive clones were used to derive the mean CDR3 Kyte-Doolittle hydropathy. The R hclust function was used to hierarchically cluster scaled V gene usage with Manhattan distance and complete linkage. To assess clone sharing by CDR3 amino acid sequence, 12 repertoires per group were resampled over 100 rounds. The repertoires were screened for some 69 published EBV-specific TCRbeta sequences and 200 to 250 published CMV-specific TCRbeta sequences. Two CVID samples that yielded fewer than 10,000 sequences were excluded from the analysis, so fewer than 45 CVID repertoires were retained. TCRdb limited this immuneACCESS table to in-frame rearrangements with V and J called. A share of clones is missing; checked studies link under half to unresolved V genes, and the rest is unexplained. The V and J calls and the clone size are those of that table, but D and trimming were determined from the DNA. With about 34,000 clones recorded, this sample contains no clone counted only once. The top ten clones comprise 0.75% to 1% of the sample.

This clone occurred many times. The target of this receptor is not known. The read comes to an end 3 residues before the CDR3 does, leaving the germline J gene to fill in the end. For CDR1 and CDR2, the germline V gene lists MDHEN and SYDVKM. The CDR3 sequence holds 16 residues, the cysteine and phenylalanine included. The DNA shown is the part of the CDR3 that was read: 39 bases, in frame from base 1. Here V drops 3 bases and J drops 3 bases, and the junction holds 7 bases not matched to any gene. The sequence joins TRBV28 to TRBJ2-5, with 10 bases in between that match TRBD2. Sequencing input: peripheral blood mononuclear cells. The sequence came from a person aged 18 to 75 in good health. CDR3 loop: CASSFYGLADKETQYF. Incomplete CDR3 DNA: TGTGCCAGCAGTTTCTACGGACTAGCGGACAAAGAGACC.